The clone carrying this TCR beta chain was seen a single time. No antigen is known for it. The source of the sample is a study of shared clonotypes between healthy human individuals. Using immunoSEQ multiplex PCR, the repertoire was profiled, and TCRdb retains in-frame clones only, with some absent. Of some 1 million clones listed, 70% to 80% were seen once; the top ten hold roughly 1.5%. Donors were healthy HIV-negative adults without recent acute infections or vaccinations. Trimming cost V 2 bases and J 8 bases, with 12 bases left between them. The germline V gene has CDR1 KGHSH and CDR2 LQKENI. The CDR3 spans 14 residues. Study-level results: When naive CD4 clonotypes were compared across a few donors, approximately 5% were shared.

The chain joins TRBV18 to TRBJ1-4, with D uncertain. This receptor was identified in a man younger than 35 in good health. The material sequenced was memory CD4+ T cells sorted from blood. This sample's subset: CD45RA-negative fraction. CDR3 loop: CASSPGGFWEKLFF. CDR3 nucleotide sequence: TGTGCCAGCTCACCAGGCGGATTTTGGGAAAAACTGTTTTTT.